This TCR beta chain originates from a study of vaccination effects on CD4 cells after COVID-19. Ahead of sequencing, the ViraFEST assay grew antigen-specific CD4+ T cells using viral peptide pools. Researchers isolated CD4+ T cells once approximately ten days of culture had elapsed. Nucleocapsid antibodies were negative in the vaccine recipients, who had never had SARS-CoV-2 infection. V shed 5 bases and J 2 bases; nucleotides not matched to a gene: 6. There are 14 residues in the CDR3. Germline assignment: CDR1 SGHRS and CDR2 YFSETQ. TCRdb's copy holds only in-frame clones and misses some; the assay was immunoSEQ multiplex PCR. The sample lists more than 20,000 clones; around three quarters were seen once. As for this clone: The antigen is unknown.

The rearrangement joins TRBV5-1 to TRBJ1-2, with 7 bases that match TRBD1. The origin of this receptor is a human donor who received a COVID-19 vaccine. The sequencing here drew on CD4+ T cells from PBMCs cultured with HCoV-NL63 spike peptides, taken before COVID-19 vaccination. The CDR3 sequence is CASRVGGLNYGYTF. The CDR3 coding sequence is TGCGCCAGCAGAGTAGGGGGCCTAAACTATGGCTACACCTTC.